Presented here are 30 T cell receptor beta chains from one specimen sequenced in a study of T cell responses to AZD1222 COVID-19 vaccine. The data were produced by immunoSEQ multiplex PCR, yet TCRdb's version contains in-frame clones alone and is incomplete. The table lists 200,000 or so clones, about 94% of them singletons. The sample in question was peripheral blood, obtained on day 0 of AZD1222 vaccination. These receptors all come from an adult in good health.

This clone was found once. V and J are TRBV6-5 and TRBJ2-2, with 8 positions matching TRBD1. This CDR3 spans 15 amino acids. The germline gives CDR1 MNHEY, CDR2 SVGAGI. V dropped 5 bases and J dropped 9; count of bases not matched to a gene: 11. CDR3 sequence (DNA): TGTGCCAGCAGTCCGACACAGGGGGGATACCGGGAGCTGTTTTTT. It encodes CASSPTQGGYRELFF.

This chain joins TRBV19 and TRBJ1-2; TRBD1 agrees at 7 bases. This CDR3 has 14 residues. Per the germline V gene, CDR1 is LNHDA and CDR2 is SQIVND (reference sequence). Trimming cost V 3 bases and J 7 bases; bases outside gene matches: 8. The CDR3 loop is CASSMTFTGAGYTF. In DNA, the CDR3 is TGTGCCAGTAGTATGACGTTTACAGGGGCTGGCTACACCTTC.

As DNA, the CDR3 is TGTGCCAGCAGCCAAGAAAGCTCTGGCTACACCTTC. Translated, it gives CASSQESSGYTF. This chain joins TRBV3-1 (or the pseudogene TRBV3-2) and TRBJ1-2; D unclear. The CDR3 spans 12 residues. CDR1 is LGHDT, CDR2 YNNKEL, per germline (reference sequence). Trimming pared 0 bases from V and 7 bases from J, leaving 6 bases between.

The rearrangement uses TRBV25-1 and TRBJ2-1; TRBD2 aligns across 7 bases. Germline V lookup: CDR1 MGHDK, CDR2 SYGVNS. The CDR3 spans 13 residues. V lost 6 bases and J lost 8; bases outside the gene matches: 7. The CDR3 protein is CASSPGGFDEQFF. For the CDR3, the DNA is TGTGCCAGCAGCCCCGGGGGGTTCGATGAGCAGTTCTTC.

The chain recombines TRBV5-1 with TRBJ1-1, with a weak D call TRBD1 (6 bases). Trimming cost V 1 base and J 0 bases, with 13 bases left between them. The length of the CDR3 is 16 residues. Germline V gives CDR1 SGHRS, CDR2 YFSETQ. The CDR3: CASSLRGGQVNTEAFF. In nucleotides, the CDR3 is TGCGCCAGCAGCTTGCGTGGGGGGCAGGTGAACACTGAAGCTTTCTTT.

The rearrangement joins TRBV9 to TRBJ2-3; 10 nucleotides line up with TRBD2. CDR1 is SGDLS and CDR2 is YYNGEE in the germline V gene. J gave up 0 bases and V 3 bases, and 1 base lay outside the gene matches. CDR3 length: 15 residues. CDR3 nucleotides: TGTGCCAGCAGCGGGGGACTAGCGAGCACAGATACGCAGTATTTT. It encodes CASSGGLASTDTQYF.

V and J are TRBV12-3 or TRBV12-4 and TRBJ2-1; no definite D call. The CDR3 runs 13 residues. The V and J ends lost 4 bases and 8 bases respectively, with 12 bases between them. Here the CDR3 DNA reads TGTGCCAGCAGTTCCCCTGGTTCGCATGAGCAGTTCTTC. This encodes CASSSPGSHEQFF.

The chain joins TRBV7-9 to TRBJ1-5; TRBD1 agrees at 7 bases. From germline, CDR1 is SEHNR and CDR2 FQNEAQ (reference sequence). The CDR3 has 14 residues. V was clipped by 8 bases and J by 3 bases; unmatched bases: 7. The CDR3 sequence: CASGGDSNNQPQHF. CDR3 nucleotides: TGTGCCAGCGGGGGGGACAGTAACAATCAGCCCCAGCATTTT. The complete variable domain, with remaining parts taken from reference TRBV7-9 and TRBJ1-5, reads DTGVSQNPRHKITKRGQNVTFRCDPISEHNRLYWYRQTLGQGPEFLTYFQNEAQLEKSRLLSDRFSAERPKGSFSTLEIQRTEQGDSAMYLCASGGDSNNQPQHFGDGTRLSIL.

The CDR3 protein is CASSQPGSTEAFF. CDR3 DNA sequence: TGTGCCAGCAGCCAACCAGGGTCCACTGAAGCTTTCTTT. This chain links TRBV4-2 with TRBJ1-1; possible D gene TRBD1, 5 bases. The germline V gene has CDR1 LGHNA and CDR2 YNFKEQ. The CDR3 totals 13 residues. V was shortened by 2 bases and J by 4 bases, with 8 bases between the two germline ends.

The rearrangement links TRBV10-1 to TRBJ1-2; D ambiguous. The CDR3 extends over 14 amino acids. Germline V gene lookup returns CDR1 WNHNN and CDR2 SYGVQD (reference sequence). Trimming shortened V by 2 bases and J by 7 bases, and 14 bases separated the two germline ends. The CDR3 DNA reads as TGCGCCAGCAGTGAGCAGCCGGGTTACTCTGGCTACACCTTC. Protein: CASSEQPGYSGYTF.

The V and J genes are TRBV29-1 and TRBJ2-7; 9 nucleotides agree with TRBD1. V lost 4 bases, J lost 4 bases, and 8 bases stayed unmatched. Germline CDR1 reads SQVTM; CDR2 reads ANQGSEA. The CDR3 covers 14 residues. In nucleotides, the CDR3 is TGCAGCGTTGGGGCGGGGACAGGGTGGTACGAGCAGTACTTC. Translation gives CSVGAGTGWYEQYF.

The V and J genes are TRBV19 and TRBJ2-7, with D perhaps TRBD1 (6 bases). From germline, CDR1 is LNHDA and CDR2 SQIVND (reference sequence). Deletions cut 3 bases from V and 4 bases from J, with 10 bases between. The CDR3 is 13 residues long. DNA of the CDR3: TGTGCCAGTAGTATCCGGACAGCGTACGAGCAGTACTTC. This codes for CASSIRTAYEQYF.

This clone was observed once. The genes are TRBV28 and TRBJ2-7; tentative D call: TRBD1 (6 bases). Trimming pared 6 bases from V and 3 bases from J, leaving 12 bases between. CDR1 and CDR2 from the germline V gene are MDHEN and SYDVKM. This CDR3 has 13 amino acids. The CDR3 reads CASRPGTIYEQYF. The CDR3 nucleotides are TGTGCCAGCAGGCCCGGGACAATCTACGAGCAGTACTTC.

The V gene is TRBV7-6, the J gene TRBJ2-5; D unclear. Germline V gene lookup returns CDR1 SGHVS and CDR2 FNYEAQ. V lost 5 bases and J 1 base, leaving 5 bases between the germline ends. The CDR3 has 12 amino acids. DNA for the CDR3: TGTGCCAGCAGCCGGGCCCAAGAGACCCAGTACTTC. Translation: CASSRAQETQYF.

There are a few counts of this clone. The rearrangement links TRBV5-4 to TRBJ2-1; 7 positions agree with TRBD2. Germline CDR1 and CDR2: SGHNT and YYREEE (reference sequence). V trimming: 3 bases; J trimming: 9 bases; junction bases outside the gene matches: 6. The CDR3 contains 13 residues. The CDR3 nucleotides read TGTGCCAGCAGCTATCCTAGCGGCGGTGAGCAGTTCTTC. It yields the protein CASSYPSGGEQFF.

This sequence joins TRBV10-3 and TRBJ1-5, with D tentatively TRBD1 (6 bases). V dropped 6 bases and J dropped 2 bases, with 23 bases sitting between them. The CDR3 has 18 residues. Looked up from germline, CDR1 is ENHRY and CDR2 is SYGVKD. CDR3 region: CAISEPRGGAGGNQPQHF. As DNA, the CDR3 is TGTGCCATCAGCGAGCCTCGTGGGGGGGCCGGCGGCAATCAGCCCCAGCATTTT.

The CDR3, as DNA: TGTGCCAGCAGCTTGGTGCGTGAGGGGACTTATGGCTACACCTTC. Translated, it gives CASSLVREGTYGYTF. The chain recombines TRBV5-4 with TRBJ1-2; a possible D gene is TRBD1 (5 bases). Trimming left V 0 bases short and J 5 bases short, with 14 bases between. The CDR3 is 15 residues long. Per the germline V gene, CDR1 is SGHNT and CDR2 is YYREEE (reference sequence).

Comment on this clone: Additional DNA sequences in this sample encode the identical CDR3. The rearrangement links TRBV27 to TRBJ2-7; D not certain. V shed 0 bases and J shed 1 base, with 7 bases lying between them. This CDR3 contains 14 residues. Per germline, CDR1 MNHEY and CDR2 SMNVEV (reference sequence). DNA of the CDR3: TGTGCCAGCAGTTTATCGGGCAGATCCTACGAGCAGTACTTC. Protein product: CASSLSGRSYEQYF.

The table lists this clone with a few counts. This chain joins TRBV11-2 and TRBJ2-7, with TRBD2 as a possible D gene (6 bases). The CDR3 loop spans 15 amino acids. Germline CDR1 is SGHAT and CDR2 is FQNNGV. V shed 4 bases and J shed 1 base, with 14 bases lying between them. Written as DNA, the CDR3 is TGTGCCAGCAGCTCCGGCGGGAAAGGATCCTACGAGCAGTACTTC. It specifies CASSSGGKGSYEQYF.

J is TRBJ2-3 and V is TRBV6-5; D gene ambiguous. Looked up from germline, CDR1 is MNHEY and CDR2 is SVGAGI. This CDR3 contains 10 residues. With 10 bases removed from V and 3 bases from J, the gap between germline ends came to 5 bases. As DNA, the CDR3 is TGTGCCACCTCAACAGATACGCAGTATTTT. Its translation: CATSTDTQYF.

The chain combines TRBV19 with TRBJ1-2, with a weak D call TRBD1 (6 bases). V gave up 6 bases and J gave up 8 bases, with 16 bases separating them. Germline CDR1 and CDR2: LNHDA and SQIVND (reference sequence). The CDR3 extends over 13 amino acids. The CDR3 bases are TGTGCCAGTAGCTCCCCGGGGGCTGACGGCTACACCTTC. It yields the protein CASSSPGADGYTF.

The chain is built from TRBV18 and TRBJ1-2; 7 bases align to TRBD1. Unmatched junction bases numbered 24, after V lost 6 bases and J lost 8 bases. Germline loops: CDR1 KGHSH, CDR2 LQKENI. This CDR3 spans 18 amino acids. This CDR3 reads CASSPTPGQIRLSKGYTF. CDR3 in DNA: TGTGCCAGCTCCCCAACCCCGGGACAGATACGACTCTCTAAGGGCTACACCTTC.

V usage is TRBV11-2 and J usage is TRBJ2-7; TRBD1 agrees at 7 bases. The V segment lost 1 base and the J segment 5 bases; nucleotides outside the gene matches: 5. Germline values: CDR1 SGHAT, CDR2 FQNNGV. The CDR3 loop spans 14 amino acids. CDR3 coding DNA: TGTGCCAGCAGCTTAGTTAGAGGGGGCCACGAGCAGTACTTC. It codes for CASSLVRGGHEQYF.

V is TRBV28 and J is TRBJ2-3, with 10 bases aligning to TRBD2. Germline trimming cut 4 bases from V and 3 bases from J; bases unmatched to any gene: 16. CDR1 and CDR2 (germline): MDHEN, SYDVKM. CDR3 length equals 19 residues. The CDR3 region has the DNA TGTGCCAGCAGTTCCCCCCCGCTAACTAGCGGGAAGACGACAGATACGCAGTATTTT. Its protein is CASSSPPLTSGKTTDTQYF. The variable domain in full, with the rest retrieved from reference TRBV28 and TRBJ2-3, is DVKVTQSSRYLVKRTGEKVFLECVQDMDHENMFWYRQDPGLGLRLIYFSYDVKMKEKGDIPEGYSVSREKKERFSLILESASTNQTSMYLCASSSPPLTSGKTTDTQYFGPGTRLTVL.

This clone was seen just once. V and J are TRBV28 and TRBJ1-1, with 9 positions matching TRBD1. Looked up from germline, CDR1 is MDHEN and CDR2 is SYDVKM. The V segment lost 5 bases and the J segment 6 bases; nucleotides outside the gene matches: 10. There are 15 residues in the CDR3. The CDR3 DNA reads TGTGCCAGCAGTCCCGGGACAGGGATATTTGCTGAAGCTTTCTTT. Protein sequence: CASSPGTGIFAEAFF.

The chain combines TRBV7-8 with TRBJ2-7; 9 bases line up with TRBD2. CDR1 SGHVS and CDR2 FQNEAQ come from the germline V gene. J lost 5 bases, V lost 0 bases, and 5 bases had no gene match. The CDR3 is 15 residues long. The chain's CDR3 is CASSLAGTSSDEQYF. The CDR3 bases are TGTGCCAGCAGCTTAGCGGGGACTAGCTCGGACGAGCAGTACTTC. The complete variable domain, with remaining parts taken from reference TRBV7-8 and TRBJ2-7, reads GAGVSQSPRYKVAKRGQDVALRCDPISGHVSLFWYQQALGQGPEFLTYFQNEAQLDKSGLPSDRFFAERPEGSVSTLKIQRTQQEDSAVYLCASSLAGTSSDEQYFGPGTRLTVT.

CDR3 protein: CAWATGSYNSPLHF. The CDR3 bases are TGTGCCTGGGCCACGGGGTCCTATAATTCACCCCTCCACTTT. The chain links TRBV30 to TRBJ1-6; D uncertain. The CDR3 contains 14 residues. V was clipped by 5 bases and J by 1 base, with 9 bases between them. Germline CDR1 is GTSNPN and CDR2 is SVGIG (reference sequence).

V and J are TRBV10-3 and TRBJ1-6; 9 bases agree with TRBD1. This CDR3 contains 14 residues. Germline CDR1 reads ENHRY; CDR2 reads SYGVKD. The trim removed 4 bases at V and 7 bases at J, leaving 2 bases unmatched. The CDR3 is CAISVGTGNSPLHF. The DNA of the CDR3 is TGTGCCATCAGTGTTGGGACAGGGAATTCACCCCTCCACTTT.

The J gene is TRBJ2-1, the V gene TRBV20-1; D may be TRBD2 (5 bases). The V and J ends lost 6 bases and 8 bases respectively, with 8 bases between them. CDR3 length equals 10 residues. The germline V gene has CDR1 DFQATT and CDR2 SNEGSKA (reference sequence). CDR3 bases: TGCAGTGCCCCGCGGGATGAGCAGTTCTTC. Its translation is CSAPRDEQFF.

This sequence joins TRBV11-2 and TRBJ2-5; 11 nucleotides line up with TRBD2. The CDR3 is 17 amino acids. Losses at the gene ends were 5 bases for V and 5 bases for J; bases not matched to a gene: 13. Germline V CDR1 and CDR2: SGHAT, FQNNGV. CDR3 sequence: CASSRGVSGRAVETQYF. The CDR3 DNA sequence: TGTGCCAGCAGCAGAGGTGTTAGCGGGAGGGCCGTTGAGACCCAGTACTTC.